This is a list of T cell receptor beta chains from one sample in a study of low-dose radiotherapy and immunotherapy resistance in tumors. TCRdb processed the reads anew with MiXCR; each CDR3 protein has one entry. The data show 60,000 to 90,000 distinct CDR3 sequences, with around 29% seen just once and approximately 12% held by the top ten. Material: PBMCs, obtained before treatment. These receptors came from a female donor with ovarian cancer. Both conserved end residues are trimmed from each CDR3. D genes are given only for firm matches.

CDR3 protein: ASSQGEGADTQY
D gene: -
J gene: TRBJ2-3
V gene: TRBV11-3

CDR3 protein: SVEFSRGNIQY
D gene: -
J gene: TRBJ2-4
V gene: TRBV29-1

CDR3 protein: ASSGTASLFTGELF
D gene: -
J gene: TRBJ2-2
V gene: TRBV9

CDR3 protein: ATRTSGTYEQY
D gene: TRBD2
J gene: TRBJ2-7
V gene: TRBV28

CDR3 protein: SARPTGGNEKLF
D gene: TRBD1
J gene: TRBJ1-4
V gene: TRBV20-1

CDR3 protein: SVEASFYNEQF
D gene: -
J gene: TRBJ2-1
V gene: TRBV29-1

CDR3 protein: ASSEAYSNQRGHYEQY
D gene: -
J gene: TRBJ2-7
V gene: TRBV13

CDR3 protein: ASSRLHRAERRNEQF
D gene: -
J gene: TRBJ2-1
V gene: TRBV7-2

CDR3 protein: ASSQELRTEQF
D gene: -
J gene: TRBJ2-1
V gene: TRBV4-2

CDR3 protein: ASSAQGFGDTQY
D gene: -
J gene: TRBJ2-3
V gene: TRBV6-2/TRBV6-3

CDR3 protein: ASSLGGTYEQY
D gene: -
J gene: TRBJ2-7
V gene: TRBV5-1

CDR3 protein: ASSPFTWGDTGELF
D gene: -
J gene: TRBJ2-2
V gene: TRBV18

CDR3 protein: ASSRPTSGQIYNEQF
D gene: TRBD2
J gene: TRBJ2-1
V gene: TRBV6-6

CDR3 protein: ASSIYGYEQY
D gene: -
J gene: TRBJ2-7
V gene: TRBV27

CDR3 protein: ASSYWVGDTIY
D gene: -
J gene: TRBJ1-3
V gene: TRBV6-6

CDR3 protein: ASKWGPSTDTQY
D gene: -
J gene: TRBJ2-3
V gene: TRBV5-8

CDR3 protein: ASGGTTGAKTQY
D gene: TRBD1
J gene: TRBJ2-5
V gene: TRBV28

CDR3 protein: ATRRDTPPFEAF
D gene: -
J gene: TRBJ1-1
V gene: TRBV24-1

CDR3 protein: ASSVYGSPGSEAF
D gene: -
J gene: TRBJ1-1
V gene: TRBV9

CDR3 protein: SVDSPGGVEQF
D gene: TRBD2
J gene: TRBJ2-1
V gene: TRBV29-1

CDR3 protein: SATGTVGNGYT
D gene: TRBD1
J gene: TRBJ1-2
V gene: TRBV20-1

CDR3 protein: ASSPGQGRNEQF
D gene: TRBD1
J gene: TRBJ2-1
V gene: TRBV12-3/TRBV12-4

CDR3 protein: ASRPQGYSKNIQY
D gene: TRBD1
J gene: TRBJ2-4
V gene: TRBV6-2/TRBV6-3

CDR3 protein: ASSPISVRTHYEQY
D gene: -
J gene: TRBJ2-7
V gene: TRBV28

CDR3 protein: ASSLGGYGAF
D gene: -
J gene: TRBJ1-1
V gene: TRBV13

CDR3 protein: SVEDPAFAGELF
D gene: -
J gene: TRBJ2-2
V gene: TRBV29-1

CDR3 protein: ASRLAGDTGELF
D gene: TRBD2
J gene: TRBJ2-2
V gene: TRBV19

CDR3 protein: ASSRDSQNTGELF
D gene: -
J gene: TRBJ2-2
V gene: TRBV4-1

CDR3 protein: SGLEGGSMNTEAF
D gene: -
J gene: TRBJ1-1
V gene: TRBV29-1

CDR3 protein: ASSLVRVPYEQY
D gene: -
J gene: TRBJ2-7
V gene: TRBV7-9

CDR3 protein: ASSESGRNEQF
D gene: -
J gene: TRBJ2-1
V gene: TRBV6-1

CDR3 protein: ASADRDTLYEQY
D gene: -
J gene: TRBJ2-7
V gene: TRBV5-1

CDR3 protein: ASSLLGAARENQY
D gene: -
J gene: TRBJ2-5
V gene: TRBV28

CDR3 protein: ATNQGGNTEAF
D gene: TRBD1
J gene: TRBJ1-1
V gene: TRBV6-1

CDR3 protein: ASSPGGTRNEKLF
D gene: -
J gene: TRBJ1-4
V gene: TRBV5-4

CDR3 protein: ASSQGGVGYT
D gene: TRBD1
J gene: TRBJ1-2
V gene: TRBV7-2

CDR3 protein: ASSLEGSPQETQY
D gene: -
J gene: TRBJ2-5
V gene: TRBV12-3/TRBV12-4

CDR3 protein: ASMEWGAQGQY
D gene: -
J gene: TRBJ2-7
V gene: TRBV19

CDR3 protein: ASKGNTEAF
D gene: -
J gene: TRBJ1-1
V gene: TRBV27

CDR3 protein: SVEGAGGGREQF
D gene: TRBD2
J gene: TRBJ2-1
V gene: TRBV29-1

CDR3 protein: ASSQEVTGSYNEQF
D gene: -
J gene: TRBJ2-1
V gene: TRBV4-2

CDR3 protein: ASRTPGTRNTGELF
D gene: -
J gene: TRBJ2-2
V gene: TRBV2